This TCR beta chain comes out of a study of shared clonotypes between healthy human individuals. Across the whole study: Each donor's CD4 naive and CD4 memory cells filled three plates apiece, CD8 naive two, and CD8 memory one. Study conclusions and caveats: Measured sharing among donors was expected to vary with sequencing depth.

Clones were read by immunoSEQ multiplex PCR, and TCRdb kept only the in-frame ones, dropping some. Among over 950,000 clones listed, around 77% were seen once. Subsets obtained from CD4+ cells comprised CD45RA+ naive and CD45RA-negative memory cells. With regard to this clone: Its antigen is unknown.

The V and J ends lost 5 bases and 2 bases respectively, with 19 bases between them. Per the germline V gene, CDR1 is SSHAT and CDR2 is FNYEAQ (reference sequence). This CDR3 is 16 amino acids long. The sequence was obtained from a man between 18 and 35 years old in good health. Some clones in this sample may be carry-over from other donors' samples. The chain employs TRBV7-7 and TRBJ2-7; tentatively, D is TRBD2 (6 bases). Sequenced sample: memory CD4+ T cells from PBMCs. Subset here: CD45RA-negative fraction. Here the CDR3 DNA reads TGTGCCAGCAGCCTGACCCGCCGGGACTTCGCCTACGAGCAGTACTTC. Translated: CASSLTRRDFAYEQYF.